This TCR beta chain was captured by sequencing in a study of blood T cells in healthy people across ages. For the second PCR, which ran for 7 to 11 cycles, a sample-barcoded 5' primer and a J-beta primer mix were used. Via MiXCR, TCRdb re-called the 5' RACE reads, giving one row per CDR3 protein. The profile shows some 890,000 distinct CDR3 sequences, just under 30% of them singletons. CDR1 is SQVTM, CDR2 ANQGSEA, per germline. The CDR3 has 12 residues. With 4 bases removed from V and 0 bases from J, the gap between germline ends came to 7 bases. Whole-study results and caveats: The authors considered diversity estimates from one million T cells to be underestimates. Per-million-T-cell TCR beta diversity fell roughly linearly with age.

Notes on this clonotype: Its antigen is currently unknown.

The data were also submitted as part of a second study, on T cells of mothers and their children. That work contributes: In this cohort, donors were three healthy Caucasian mothers plus their six children.

The sample comprised blood. The V call is TRBV29-1, the J call TRBJ2-7; D gene ambiguous. The sequence was obtained from a middle-aged woman in good health. CDR3: CSVGRVSYEQYF. CDR3 nucleotide sequence: TGCAGCGTTGGACGGGTCTCCTACGAGCAGTACTTC.